The 8 T cell receptor beta chains below come from one sample, sequenced in a study of T cell repertoires in cytomegalovirus infection. TCRdb ran MiXCR on the reads and lists one entry per CDR3 protein. This repertoire shows approximately 260,000 distinct CDR3 sequences, 17% found once; its top ten account for roughly 45%. Sequenced sample: CD8+ T cells from PBMCs. The receptors derive from a human donor in good health (CMV status not recorded). Some clones in this sample may be carry-over from other donors' samples.

In its sample, this clonotype was seen many times. The rearrangement joins TRBV14 to TRBJ1-1, with a possible D match to TRBD1 (5 bases). V was clipped by 8 bases and J by 0 bases, with 19 bases between them. This CDR3 has 16 amino acids. CDR1 is SGHDN and CDR2 is FVKESK in the germline V gene. CDR3: CASQMPGPAMNTEAFF. Here the CDR3 DNA reads TGTGCCAGCCAAATGCCGGGGCCAGCTATGAACACTGAAGCTTTCTTT.

This clonotype was seen only a few times. V and J are TRBV6-6 and TRBJ2-4, with 8 bases matching TRBD1. This CDR3 contains 22 residues. In germline, CDR1 is MNHNY, CDR2 SVGAGI (reference sequence). With 2 bases clipped from V and 9 bases from J, the junction kept 30 bases outside the gene matches. CDR3 protein: CASSYPRRQGQEHNRVSGIQYF. The CDR3 coding sequence is TGTGCCAGCAGTTACCCCCGGCGTCAGGGACAGGAACACAACAGGGTCTCGGGCATTCAGTACTTC.

The gene calls are TRBV19 and TRBJ1-5; 8 bases match TRBD1. CDR1 is LNHDA and CDR2 is SQIVND in the germline V gene (reference sequence). The CDR3 is made up of 14 amino acids. Trimming at V came to 3 bases and at J to 3 bases, leaving 1 base not matched to a gene. The CDR3 coding sequence is TGTGCCAGTAGTATGGGACAGGCCAATCAGCCCCAGCATTTT. Amino acids: CASSMGQANQPQHF.

The chain links TRBV6-2 or TRBV6-3 to TRBJ2-1; TRBD2 matches at 8 bases. V shed 5 bases, J shed 3 bases, and the junction held 6 bases outside the gene matches. Germline CDR1 is MNHEY and CDR2 is SVGEGT. The CDR3 is 15 amino acids. The CDR3 DNA follows: TGTGCCAGCAGTAGTTTTAGCGGGGACTACAATGAGCAGTTCTTC. Protein product: CASSSFSGDYNEQFF.

This clonotype was counted many times. This chain uses TRBV7-2 with TRBJ1-2; D not certain. Looked up from germline, CDR1 is SGHTA and CDR2 is FQGNSA. This CDR3 spans 13 amino acids. V was trimmed by 6 bases and J by 6 bases, leaving 14 bases between them. The CDR3 spells CASRQSTENGYTF. In DNA form, the CDR3 reads TGTGCCAGCAGACAATCCACGGAGAATGGCTACACCTTC.

This clonotype was counted many times. V usage is TRBV7-2 and J usage is TRBJ2-3; 9 bases match TRBD2. Germline assignment: CDR1 SGHTA and CDR2 FQGNSA. The CDR3 has 19 residues. J lost 3 bases, V lost 5 bases, and 18 bases had no gene match. CDR3 loop: CASSPPGGLAGLKTDTQYF. The CDR3 coding sequence is TGTGCCAGCAGCCCGCCGGGGGGGCTAGCGGGGTTGAAGACAGATACGCAGTATTTT. The variable domain in full, completed from reference TRBV7-2 and TRBJ2-3, reads GAGVSQSPSNKVTEKGKDVELRCDPISGHTALYWYRQSLGQGLEFLIYFQGNSAPDKSGLPSDRFSAERTGGSVSTLTIQRTQQEDSAVYLCASSPPGGLAGLKTDTQYFGPGTRLTVL.

The CDR3 DNA follows: TGCGCCAGCAGCCAAGGGACAGGGGGGGACTATGGCTACACCTTC. Protein product: CASSQGTGGDYGYTF. J is TRBJ1-2 and V is TRBV4-3, with 10 bases identical to TRBD1. V shed 1 base and J 3 bases; nucleotides not matched to a gene: 2. Germline V gene lookup returns CDR1 LGHNA and CDR2 YSLEER. This CDR3 is built from 15 residues.

The rearrangement joins TRBV7-9 to TRBJ2-1, with D possibly being TRBD1 (5 bases). Trimming pared 6 bases from V and 6 bases from J, leaving 24 bases between. CDR1 and CDR2 (germline): SEHNR, FQNEAQ (reference sequence). The length of the CDR3 is 17 residues. The CDR3 sequence is CASSYNKRAQGTNEQFF. The CDR3 nucleotides read TGTGCCAGCAGTTATAATAAAAGGGCCCAGGGTACCAATGAGCAGTTCTTC. The full variable domain, in which reference TRBV7-9 and TRBJ2-1 provide the parts outside the CDR3, is DTGVSQNPRHKITKRGQNVTFRCDPISEHNRLYWYRQTLGQGPEFLTYFQNEAQLEKSRLLSDRFSAERPKGSFSTLEIQRTEQGDSAMYLCASSYNKRAQGTNEQFFGPGTRLTVL.